One TCR beta chain is described in this entry. Its matching antigen is unknown. This specimen belongs to a study of cytomegalovirus exposure and HLA in healthy donors. Study-level information: A previous analysis identified around 120 million unique TCR beta sequences derived from 180 million or so T cells. Whole-study findings and limits: Presence/absence analyses rested on an assumption that sequencing depth was roughly uniform across donors. A reported reduction in N-insertions relative to the approximately 640-donor mean was seen in an Asian-associated ancestry cluster in a later analysis.

V lost 8 bases and J 11 bases, leaving 21 bases between the germline ends. CDR1 MNHEY and CDR2 SMNVEV come from the germline V gene (reference sequence). This CDR3 comprises 13 residues. Primers for the PCR totalled 60 Vbeta and 13 Jbeta. Only in-frame clones appear in the TCRdb table, and some are missing; sequencing was by immunoSEQ multiplex PCR. The data contain approximately 150,000 clones, roughly 76% of them singletons. Nobody recorded the CMV serostatus of this donor. The TCR sequence derives from a human donor in good health. The J gene is TRBJ1-1, the V gene TRBV27, with a weak D call TRBD1 (5 bases). Sample: PBMCs. CDR3 in DNA: TGTGCCAGCGGACACCCGGACGGGGGGGAGGCTTTCTTT. Its protein is CASGHPDGGEAFF.